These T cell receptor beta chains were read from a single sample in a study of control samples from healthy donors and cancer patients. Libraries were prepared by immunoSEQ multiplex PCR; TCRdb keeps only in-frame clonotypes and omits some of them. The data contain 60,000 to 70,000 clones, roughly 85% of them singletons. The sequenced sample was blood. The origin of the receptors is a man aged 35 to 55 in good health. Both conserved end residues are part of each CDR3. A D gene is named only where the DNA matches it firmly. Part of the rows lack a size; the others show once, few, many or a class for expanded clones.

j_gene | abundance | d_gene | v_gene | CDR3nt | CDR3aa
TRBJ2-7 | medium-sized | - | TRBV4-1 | TGCGCCAGCAGCCCGCCAGGGGTGAGTACCTACGAGCAGTACTTC | CASSPPGVSTYEQYF
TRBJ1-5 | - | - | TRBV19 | TGTGCCAGTAGTATCGGGGGTGCACCCCAGCATTTT | CASSIGGAPQHF
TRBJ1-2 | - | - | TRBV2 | TGTGCCAGCAGTGGACGGAGTTCTAACTATGGCTACACCTTC | CASSGRSSNYGYTF
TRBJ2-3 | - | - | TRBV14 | TGTGCCAGCAGCCAAGTTCCTGATACGCAGTATTTT | CASSQVPDTQYF
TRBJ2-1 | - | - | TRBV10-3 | TGTGCCATCAGACAAAGGGGGATGGGCTACAATGAGCAGTTCTTC | CAIRQRGMGYNEQFF
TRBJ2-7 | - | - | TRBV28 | TGTGCCAGCAGCCTCTCTTGGGTAGGCGTCGAGCAGTACTTC | CASSLSWVGVEQYF
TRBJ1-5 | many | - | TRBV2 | TGTGCCAGCAGTGTGACCCCCTTGGGCAATCAGCCCCAGCATTTT | CASSVTPLGNQPQHF
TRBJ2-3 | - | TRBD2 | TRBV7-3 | TGTGCCAGCAGCCCGAAGGGACTAGCAGGGCCGGATACGCAGTATTTT | CASSPKGLAGPDTQYF
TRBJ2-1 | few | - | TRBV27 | TGTGCCAGCAGTTTCTACAATGAGCAGTTCTTC | CASSFYNEQFF
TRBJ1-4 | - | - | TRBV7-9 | TGTGCCAGCAGTTCCCACAGGGAGAGGAATGAAAAACTGTTTTTT | CASSSHRERNEKLFF
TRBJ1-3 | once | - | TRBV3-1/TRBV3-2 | TGTGCCAGCAGCGCCAGGGGCTCTGGAAACACCATATATTTT | CASSARGSGNTIYF
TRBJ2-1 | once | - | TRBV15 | TGTGCCACCAGCAGTCGACTAGGGGCCGGCAATGAGCAGTTCTTC | CATSSRLGAGNEQFF
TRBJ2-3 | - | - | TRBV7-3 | TGTGCCAGCAGCTCTGGTTTCGGGGAGCCAGATACGCAGTATTTT | CASSSGFGEPDTQYF
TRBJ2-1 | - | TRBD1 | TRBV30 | TGTGCCTGGAGTGTTATACAGGGGGCTGGGAATGAGCAGTTCTTC | CAWSVIQGAGNEQFF
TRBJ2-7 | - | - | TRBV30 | TGTGCCTGGAGTGTAGTTGCGCCGCTGGGCGAGCAGTACTTC | CAWSVVAPLGEQYF
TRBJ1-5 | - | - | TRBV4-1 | TGCGCCAGCAGCCAAGCCCCTGACGGAAGCAATCAGCCCCAGCATTTT | CASSQAPDGSNQPQHF
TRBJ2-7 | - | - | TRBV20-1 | TGCAGTGCTAGTTTGGGCTACGAGCAGTACTTC | CSASLGYEQYF
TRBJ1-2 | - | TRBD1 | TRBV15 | TGTGCCACCAGTTTGGACAGGGGGTCATATGGCTACACCTTC | CATSLDRGSYGYTF
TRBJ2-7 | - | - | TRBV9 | TGTGCCAGCAGCGTATGGGACACCTCCTACGAGCAGTACTTC | CASSVWDTSYEQYF
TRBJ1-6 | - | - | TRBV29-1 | TGCAGCGCCGCCCGCGACGGGGATTCACCCCTCCACTTT | CSAARDGDSPLHF
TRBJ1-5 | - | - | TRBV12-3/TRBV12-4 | TGTGCCAGCAGTTTTGGTCAGCCCCAGCATTTT | CASSFGQPQHF
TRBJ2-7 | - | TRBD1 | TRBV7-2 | TGTGCCAGCAGCCATCAGGGACAGGGGGCCTACGAGCAGTACTTC | CASSHQGQGAYEQYF
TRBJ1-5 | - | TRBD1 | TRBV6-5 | TGTGCCAGCATCATGGACAGGGTGAGGGAAAAGCCCCAGCATTTT | CASIMDRVREKPQHF
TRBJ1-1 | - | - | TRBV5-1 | TGCGCCAGCAGCGTGACCTTAAACACTGAAGCTTTCTTT | CASSVTLNTEAFF
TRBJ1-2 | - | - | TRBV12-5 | TGTGCTAGTGGGGGCCTAGGGCGAGCCTATGGCTACACCTTC | CASGGLGRAYGYTF
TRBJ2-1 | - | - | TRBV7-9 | TGTGCCAGCAGCTTAGTTCGTGTGACCTACAATGAGCAGTTCTTC | CASSLVRVTYNEQFF
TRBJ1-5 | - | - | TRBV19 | TGTGCCAGTAGCCCGGGGCATGGAAGGGATCAGCCCCAGCATTTT | CASSPGHGRDQPQHF
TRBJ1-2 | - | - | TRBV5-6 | TGTGCCAGCAGCTTGGTTGGGGAGAGGTATGGCTACACCTTC | CASSLVGERYGYTF
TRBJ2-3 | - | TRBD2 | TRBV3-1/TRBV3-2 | TGTGCCAGCAGCCAAGAGTCGACTAGCGGGGGGGTTGGAGATACGCAGTATTTT | CASSQESTSGGVGDTQYF
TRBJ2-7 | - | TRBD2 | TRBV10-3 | TGTGCCATCAGTGCCCGGACTAGCGGGGAATACGAGCAGTACTTC | CAISARTSGEYEQYF
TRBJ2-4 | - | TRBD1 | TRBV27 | TGTGCCAGCAGTACCAGTCTCAGGGGGCCTCTCCAAAACATTCAGTACTTC | CASSTSLRGPLQNIQYF
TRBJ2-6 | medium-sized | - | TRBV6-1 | TGTGCCAGCAGTGAAGGGATGTCGGGGGCCAACGTCCTGACTTTC | CASSEGMSGANVLTF
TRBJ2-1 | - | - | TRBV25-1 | TGTGCCAGCAGTCAGGGTCAGCAGTTCTTC | CASSQGQQFF
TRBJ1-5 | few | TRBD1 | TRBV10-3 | TGTGCCACCCAGGACAGGGGCCGGGGCAATCAGCCCCAGCATTTT | CATQDRGRGNQPQHF
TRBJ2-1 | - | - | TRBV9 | TGTGCCAGCAGCGTTTCGGGGACTCCCTACAATGAGCAGTTCTTC | CASSVSGTPYNEQFF
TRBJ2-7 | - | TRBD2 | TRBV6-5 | TGTGCCAGCAGTTATGCGGGGGATAAGGTGCAGTACTTC | CASSYAGDKVQYF
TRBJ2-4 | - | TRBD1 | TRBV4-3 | TGCGCCAGCAGCCAGGGACGACAGGGATTCAGCAAAAACATTCAGTACTTC | CASSQGRQGFSKNIQYF
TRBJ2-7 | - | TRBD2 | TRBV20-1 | TGCAGTGCAAGTTCGGGACTAGCGGGGGGAACCTACGAGCAGTACTTC | CSASSGLAGGTYEQYF
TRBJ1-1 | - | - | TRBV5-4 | TGTGCCAGCAGCTGGGGCCCAGGAGGAGACACTGAAGCTTTCTTT | CASSWGPGGDTEAFF
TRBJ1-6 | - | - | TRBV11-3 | TGTGCCAGCAGCCCACATCCCAATTCACCCCTCCACTTT | CASSPHPNSPLHF
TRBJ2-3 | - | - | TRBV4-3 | TGCGCCAGCAGCCAAGAGGCGGCAGGGGGCACAGATACGCAGTATTTT | CASSQEAAGGTDTQYF
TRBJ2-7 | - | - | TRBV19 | TGTGCCAGTAGTACAGGGGTCGAGCAGTACTTC | CASSTGVEQYF
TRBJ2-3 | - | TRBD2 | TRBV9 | TGTGCCAGCAGCGGAAGCGGGAGAAGCACAGATACGCAGTATTTT | CASSGSGRSTDTQYF
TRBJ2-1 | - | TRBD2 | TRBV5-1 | TGCGCCAGCAGCTTGGCCTTGCAGCGGGGGGGCGGCAATGAGCAGTTCTTC | CASSLALQRGGGNEQFF
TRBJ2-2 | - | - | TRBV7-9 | TGTGCCAGCAGCCCCACCCGTCGAACCGGGGAGCTGTTTTTT | CASSPTRRTGELFF